The sequence of this T cell receptor beta chain was determined in a study of T cell responses to AZD1222 COVID-19 vaccine. Worth noting for this clone: Its target is unknown.

Study outcomes and limitations: Clonal diversity was possibly underestimated, and white British individuals and females predominated among donors. Once two AZD1222 doses were given, Spike-specific TCR breadth and depth went up. Scientists sampled the repertoires only once the peak T cell response had passed.

The V gene lost 1 base and the J gene lost 5 bases, with 9 bases spanning the gap. CDR1 and CDR2 from the germline V gene are MGHRA and YSYEKL. The CDR3 runs to 15 residues. Libraries were prepared by immunoSEQ multiplex PCR; TCRdb keeps only in-frame clonotypes and omits some of them. Among fewer than 85,000 clones, about nine tenths were seen once, and the ten largest hold about 17%. The genes are TRBV4-1 and TRBJ1-6; D uncertain. The clonotype was recovered from an adult who received the AZD1222 COVID-19 vaccine. The starting material was peripheral blood, obtained 28 days after the second AZD1222 dose. As DNA, the CDR3 is TGCGCCAGCAGCCAAGTGAAGGTTGATAATTCACCCCTCCACTTT. Its protein is CASSQVKVDNSPLHF.